Shown below are 32 T cell receptor beta chains from a single sample sequenced in a study of cytomegalovirus exposure and HLA in healthy donors. The PCR employed 60 Vbeta primers together with 13 Jbeta primers. Sequencing was performed with immunoSEQ multiplex PCR; in TCRdb, only in-frame clones are kept and a portion is missing. In the table there are 110,000 or so clones, around 77% of which are singletons. The specimen sequenced was PBMCs. The receptors stem from a woman in her thirties in good health and CMV-seropositive.

This clone was detected once. The gene calls are TRBV12-5 and TRBJ1-4; TRBD1 might be the D (5 bases). The CDR3 loop spans 14 amino acids. CDR1 and CDR2 (germline): LGHNT, FRNRAP. V lost 2 bases, J lost 6 bases, and 10 bases lay in between. The CDR3 DNA is TGTGCTAGTGGTTTGTTGGGGGGGGATGAAAAACTGTTTTTT. Translated: CASGLLGGDEKLFF.

This clone was observed a single time. The CDR3 is CASITGGIFYGYTF. CDR3 nucleotides: TGTGCCAGCATTACAGGGGGTATTTTTTATGGCTACACCTTC. The chain couples TRBV6-1 to TRBJ1-2, with 8 positions matching TRBD1. CDR1 is MNHNS, CDR2 SASEGT, per germline. The CDR3 covers 14 residues. The V and J ends lost 7 bases and 5 bases, in that order; junction bases with no gene match: 9.

The chain is built from TRBV5-6 and TRBJ1-1, with a possible D match to TRBD1 (6 bases). This CDR3 region has 15 residues. Trimming took 6 bases from V and 2 from J, leaving 17 bases between them. From germline, CDR1 is SGHDT and CDR2 YYEEEE. The CDR3 region has the DNA TGTGCCAGCATCGAGAGGGACACACTAAACACTGAAGCTTTCTTT. Amino acids: CASIERDTLNTEAFF.

The chain couples TRBV4-1 to TRBJ2-7, with TRBD1 matching 9 bases. The V and J ends lost 1 base and 8 bases, in that order; junction bases with no gene match: 9. CDR1 is MGHRA, CDR2 YSYEKL, per germline. The CDR3 is 15 residues long. CDR3 nucleotides: TGCGCCAGCAGCCAAGTTGGACAGGGGCCCATTCAGCAGTACTTC. Protein sequence: CASSQVGQGPIQQYF.

This chain uses TRBV5-1 with TRBJ2-7; a possible D gene is TRBD1 (6 bases). In germline, CDR1 is SGHRS, CDR2 YFSETQ. The CDR3 sequence is 15 residues long. The V end lost 2 bases, the J end lost 0 bases, and 12 bases lay between the germline ends. For the CDR3, the DNA is TGCGCCAGCAGCTTCGTGGGGGCGAGCTCCTACGAGCAGTACTTC. This translates into CASSFVGASSYEQYF.

This clone was seen a handful of times. This chain connects TRBV19 to TRBJ2-7; D is possibly TRBD2 (5 bases). This CDR3 spans 13 amino acids. CDR1 and CDR2 from the germline V gene are LNHDA and SQIVND (reference sequence). Trimming took off 5 bases at V and 2 bases at J, with 10 bases between the two ends. CDR3 coding DNA: TGTGCCAGTAGTCGGACTGTTACCTACGAGCAGTACTTC. Protein product: CASSRTVTYEQYF.

The CDR3 DNA is TGTGCCACCAGCAGAGATCGGTACAGCCTGAACACTGAAGCTTTCTTT. As protein: CATSRDRYSLNTEAFF. The V call is TRBV15, the J call TRBJ1-1, with no clear D. CDR1 and CDR2 (germline): LNHNV, YYDKDF (reference sequence). This CDR3 has 16 amino acids. The V and J ends lost 0 bases and 0 bases respectively, with 11 bases between them.

The chain links TRBV29-1 to TRBJ1-2; maybe TRBD1 (5 bases). The CDR3 runs 12 residues. V shed 5 bases and J shed 3 bases, with 10 bases lying between them. Germline values: CDR1 SQVTM, CDR2 ANQGSEA. CDR3 sequence reads: CSVQGLDYGYTF. CDR3 coding DNA: TGCAGCGTTCAGGGTTTGGACTATGGCTACACCTTC.

This rearrangement joins TRBV5-4 to TRBJ2-3; TRBD2 matches 7 bases. The CDR3 sequence is 16 residues long. V lost 0 bases and J lost 4; bases outside the gene matches: 8. Germline V gives CDR1 SGHNT, CDR2 YYREEE (reference sequence). The CDR3 protein is CASSLGVGGVSDTQYF. CDR3 bases: TGTGCCAGCAGCTTGGGTGTGGGGGGGGTTTCAGATACGCAGTATTTT.

The gene calls are TRBV2 and TRBJ2-3; 10 nucleotides match TRBD2. Germline V lookup: CDR1 SNHLY, CDR2 FYNNEI. The trim removed 6 bases at V and 1 base at J, leaving 1 base unmatched. The CDR3 has 14 residues. The chain's CDR3 is CASRGTSGTDTQYF. DNA for the CDR3: TGTGCCAGCAGAGGGACTAGCGGCACAGATACGCAGTATTTT.

V usage is TRBV10-3 and J usage is TRBJ1-1, with 7 nucleotides matching TRBD1. After removal of 5 bases from V and 1 base from J, the junction contained 1 base not matched to a gene. In germline, CDR1 is ENHRY, CDR2 SYGVKD. CDR3 length equals 13 residues. In nucleotides, the CDR3 is TGTGCCATCAGTACAGGGGAGAACACTGAAGCTTTCTTT. It yields the protein CAISTGENTEAFF.

The chain uses TRBV30 and TRBJ1-4; tentatively, D is TRBD1 (5 bases). Germline CDR1 reads GTSNPN; CDR2 reads SVGIG (reference sequence). This CDR3 is built from 10 residues. V gave up 8 bases and J gave up 5 bases, with 6 bases separating them. This CDR3 reads CAAGNEKLFF. CDR3 sequence (DNA): TGTGCCGCAGGGAATGAAAAACTGTTTTTT.

The V and J genes are TRBV4-1 and TRBJ2-4; 14 nucleotides match TRBD2. Looked up from germline, CDR1 is MGHRA and CDR2 is YSYEKL. The ends lost 4 bases at V and 0 bases at J; junction bases unmatched: 5. The CDR3 is 18 residues long. In nucleotides, the CDR3 is TGCGCCAGCAGCCCTGGACTAGCGGGGGGATTAGCCAAAAACATTCAGTACTTC. Translated, it gives CASSPGLAGGLAKNIQYF.

The chain has TRBV30 and TRBJ1-5; D unresolved. This CDR3 is 13 amino acids long. In germline, CDR1 is GTSNPN, CDR2 SVGIG (reference sequence). Trimming stripped 2 bases from V and 7 bases from J, with 12 bases between. CDR3 nucleotide sequence: TGTGCCTGGAGTAGAAGTCGGAGCCAGCCCCAGCATTTT. This encodes CAWSRSRSQPQHF.

The chain joins TRBV11-3 to TRBJ2-2, with 15 bases aligning to TRBD2. The germline V gene has CDR1 SGHNT and CDR2 YENEEA. The trim removed 8 bases at V and 6 bases at J, leaving 4 bases unmatched. CDR3 length equals 15 residues. CDR3 sequence: CASSGLAGGAGELFF. The DNA for the CDR3 is TGTGCCAGCTCGGGACTAGCGGGAGGAGCCGGGGAGCTGTTTTTT. Complete variable domain (other parts from reference TRBV11-3 and TRBJ2-2): EAGVVQSPRYKIIEKKQPVAFWCNPISGHNTLYWYLQNLGQGPELLIRYENEEAVDDSQLPKDRFSAERLKGVDSTLKIQPAELGDSAVYLCASSGLAGGAGELFFGEGSRLTVL.

The genes are TRBV5-1 and TRBJ2-1; the match to TRBD2 covers 9 bases. Germline V gene sequence: CDR1 SGHRS, CDR2 YFSETQ. The CDR3 runs to 18 residues. V lost 0 bases, J lost 6 bases, and 13 bases stayed unmatched. The CDR3 DNA reads as TGCGCCAGCAGCTTGGCCATGGGCGGGAGGGACCGGGGCAATGAGCAGTTCTTC. Protein sequence: CASSLAMGGRDRGNEQFF.

This clone was detected a few times. V is TRBV4-1 and J is TRBJ2-7, with D perhaps matching TRBD1 (6 bases). Trimming took 4 bases from V and 2 from J, leaving 9 bases between them. The CDR3 spans 13 residues. Germline V gives CDR1 MGHRA, CDR2 YSYEKL. The CDR3: CASSRTETYEQYF. CDR3 nucleotides: TGCGCCAGCAGCCGGACAGAAACCTACGAGCAGTACTTC.

V gene TRBV10-3 combines with J gene TRBJ2-1; TRBD1 agrees at 11 bases. CDR1 and CDR2 from the germline V gene are ENHRY and SYGVKD. The junction had 9 bases not matched to a gene; V was cut back by 7 bases and J by 7 bases. The CDR3 consists of 15 residues. As DNA, the CDR3 is TGTGCCATCAACCAAGGACAGGGGGCGTCTAATGAGCAGTTCTTC. It codes for CAINQGQGASNEQFF.

This clone was counted only a few times. V gene TRBV5-1 combines with J gene TRBJ2-7; D perhaps matches TRBD1 (8 bases). The V gene lost 4 bases and the J gene lost 3 bases, with 20 bases spanning the gap. CDR1 is SGHRS and CDR2 is YFSETQ in the germline V gene. CDR3 length: 16 amino acids. CDR3 region: CASSRRGGTGDYEQYF. CDR3 DNA: TGCGCCAGCAGCCGACGGGGAGGGACAGGAGACTACGAGCAGTACTTC.

V is TRBV19 and J is TRBJ1-5; 7 bases match TRBD1. The CDR3 is 14 residues long. V gave up 5 bases and J gave up 3 bases; unmatched junction bases: 4. Germline V gives CDR1 LNHDA, CDR2 SQIVND (reference sequence). CDR3 region: CASSSGQVNQPQHF. The CDR3 DNA is TGTGCCAGTAGTTCCGGACAGGTCAATCAGCCCCAGCATTTT.

The V call is TRBV7-3, the J call TRBJ2-1; 9 bases match TRBD1. The CDR3 has 15 amino acids. Germline V gene sequence: CDR1 SGHTA, CDR2 FQGTGA. V lost 1 base to trimming and J lost 4 bases; unmatched junction nucleotides: 2. The CDR3 nucleotides read TGTGCCAGCAGCTTAAGTGGACAGGGGTACAATGAGCAGTTCTTC. Encoded protein: CASSLSGQGYNEQFF.

The chain has TRBV2 and TRBJ2-3; D is unclear. V lost 8 bases to trimming and J lost 5 bases, with 14 bases between them. CDR1 is SNHLY, CDR2 FYNNEI, per germline. This CDR3 spans 13 amino acids. The CDR3 protein is CASAVNGKDTQYF. The CDR3 nucleotides read TGTGCCAGCGCGGTCAACGGCAAAGATACGCAGTATTTT.

Here the CDR3 reads CASSVASQGAFGYTF. The CDR3 DNA sequence: TGTGCCAGCAGCGTAGCTAGTCAGGGGGCGTTTGGCTACACCTTC. The chain uses TRBV9 and TRBJ1-2; 8 nucleotides align to TRBD1. Germline V gene lookup returns CDR1 SGDLS and CDR2 YYNGEE. Trimming at V came to 0 bases and at J to 7 bases, leaving 8 bases not matched to a gene. The CDR3 contains 15 residues.

There are a few counts of this clone. The chain joins TRBV5-6 to TRBJ2-5, with a weak D call TRBD2 (5 bases). Trimming pared 5 bases from V and 5 bases from J, leaving 10 bases between. Germline assignment: CDR1 SGHDT and CDR2 YYEEEE. This CDR3 is 12 amino acids long. CDR3 in amino acids: CASSWSGETQYF. In DNA form, the CDR3 reads TGTGCCAGCAGTTGGTCGGGGGAGACCCAGTACTTC.

This chain connects TRBV6-5 to TRBJ1-1, with D unresolved. The CDR3 covers 13 residues. V gave up 2 bases and J gave up 4 bases, with 8 bases separating them. Germline V gene lookup returns CDR1 MNHEY and CDR2 SVGAGI. This chain's CDR3 is CASSYGQATEAFF. The CDR3 nucleotides are TGTGCCAGCAGTTACGGCCAGGCCACTGAAGCTTTCTTT.

The chain recombines TRBV7-8 with TRBJ2-5; TRBD1 might be the D (6 bases). The CDR3 is made up of 13 amino acids. V lost 5 bases and J 2 bases, leaving 9 bases between the germline ends. Germline CDR1 is SGHVS and CDR2 is FQNEAQ. CDR3 sequence (DNA): TGTGCCAGCAGCCCTACAGGGCAAGAGACCCAGTACTTC. It codes for CASSPTGQETQYF.

The chain is built from TRBV7-6 and TRBJ2-2; D remains unclear. V lost 6 bases and J 6 bases, leaving 8 bases between the germline ends. CDR3 length equals 12 residues. The V gene's germline CDR1 is SGHVS and CDR2 FNYEAQ. The CDR3 sequence: CASSPDSGELFF. CDR3 nucleotide sequence: TGTGCCAGCAGTCCAGACTCCGGGGAGCTGTTTTTT.

The genes are TRBV21-1 and TRBJ2-1; the table's D gene call, TRBD1, was not cross checked with the DNA. TRBV21-1 is flagged as a pseudogene. The CDR3 consists of 11 residues. CDR3 coding DNA: TGTGCCAGCAGCAAGGGGCAGGGTCCGTTCTTC. This codes for CASSKGQGPFF.

The gene calls are TRBV28 and TRBJ2-5; maybe TRBD1 (5 bases). The V end lost 4 bases, the J end lost 2 bases, and 14 bases lay between the germline ends. The CDR3 runs to 15 residues. The V gene's germline CDR1 is MDHEN and CDR2 SYDVKM. CDR3 residues: CASSSGQAAQETQYF. CDR3 coding DNA: TGTGCCAGCAGTTCAGGACAAGCCGCACAAGAGACCCAGTACTTC.

The chain couples TRBV7-9 to TRBJ2-1, with 14 bases that match TRBD2. Germline V CDR1 and CDR2: SEHNR, FQNEAQ (reference sequence). J gave up 10 bases and V 5 bases, and 13 bases lay outside the gene matches. This CDR3 contains 17 residues. CDR3 amino acids: CASSEKDRLAGGGEQFF. DNA for the CDR3: TGTGCCAGCAGCGAGAAGGATCGACTAGCGGGAGGGGGAGAGCAGTTCTTC.

The chain carries TRBV6-6 and TRBJ2-7, with D tentatively TRBD1 (6 bases). Trimming left V 6 bases short and J 0 bases short, with 15 bases between. The germline V gene has CDR1 MNHNY and CDR2 SVGAGI (reference sequence). This CDR3 spans 15 amino acids. The CDR3 DNA is TGTGCCAGCAGAGCGACAGGAAGGAGCTCCTACGAGCAGTACTTC. It is translated as CASRATGRSSYEQYF.

This clone was recorded once. V is TRBV19 and J is TRBJ1-4; the D gene is possibly TRBD1 (5 bases). Germline CDR1 is LNHDA and CDR2 is SQIVND (reference sequence). The CDR3 is 16 amino acids. Trimming took 5 bases from V and 3 from J, leaving 16 bases between them. The CDR3 loop is CASSHPGLGANEKLFF. DNA for the CDR3: TGTGCCAGTAGTCACCCGGGACTGGGGGCTAATGAAAAACTGTTTTTT. The complete variable domain, with remaining parts taken from reference TRBV19 and TRBJ1-4, reads DGGITQSPKYLFRKEGQNVTLSCEQNLNHDAMYWYRQDPGQGLRLIYYSQIVNDFQKGDIAEGYSVSREKKESFPLTVTSAQKNPTAFYLCASSHPGLGANEKLFFGSGTQLSVL.